The 31 T cell receptor beta chains below come from one sample, sequenced in a study of radiotherapy plus CTLA-4 blockade in lung cancer. Profiling relied on immunoSEQ multiplex PCR, and the TCRdb table lists in-frame clones only, not all of them. The table shows around 91,000 clones, with 88% occurring only once. This specimen was peripheral blood, taken from a patient treated with radiotherapy plus ipilimumab. The receptors were sampled from a human donor with non-small cell lung cancer that progressed on radiotherapy plus ipilimumab.

A few counts support this clone. The J gene is TRBJ2-7, the V gene TRBV18; no firm D call. V lost 0 bases and J lost 2, with 8 bases in between. There are 14 residues in the CDR3. Germline V gene lookup returns CDR1 KGHSH and CDR2 LQKENI. CDR3 DNA: TGTGCCAGCTCACCACCTGGGCGGCCCTACGAGCAGTACTTC. Protein product: CASSPPGRPYEQYF.

V usage is TRBV5-1 and J usage is TRBJ1-2, with TRBD1 matching 7 bases. CDR3 length: 14 amino acids. Losses at the gene ends were 4 bases for V and 7 bases for J; bases not matched to a gene: 10. The V gene's germline CDR1 is SGHRS and CDR2 YFSETQ. The CDR3 bases are TGCGCCAGCAGCCGGACGGGGGACAGCCGTGGCTACACCTTC. It is translated as CASSRTGDSRGYTF.

This chain joins TRBV9 and TRBJ1-3; TRBD1 is a possible D gene (6 bases). V shed 3 bases and J shed 2 bases, with 9 bases lying between them. The germline V gene encodes CDR1 SGDLS and CDR2 YYNGEE. This CDR3 has 14 amino acids. CDR3 residues: CASSDQGTGNTIYF. For the CDR3, the DNA is TGTGCCAGCAGCGATCAGGGGACTGGAAACACCATATATTTT.

The chain combines TRBV18 with TRBJ1-3, with D possibly being TRBD1 (6 bases). The germline V and J ends were trimmed by 5 bases and 5 bases, with 13 bases remaining between them. The CDR3 spans 14 residues. Germline V gives CDR1 KGHSH, CDR2 LQKENI. The CDR3 protein is CASSTPGARNTIYF. Written as DNA, the CDR3 is TGTGCCAGCTCAACTCCAGGGGCGAGAAACACCATATATTTT.

The V call is TRBV5-1, the J call TRBJ2-2; 8 bases agree with TRBD2. This CDR3 is built from 16 residues. Germline CDR1 SGHRS, CDR2 YFSETQ. V gave up 0 bases and J gave up 4 bases; unmatched junction bases: 5. CDR3 bases: TGCGCCAGCAGCTTGGCGCGCGGGAGGACCACCGGGGAGCTGTTTTTT. Amino acid sequence: CASSLARGRTTGELFF. Together with reference TRBV5-1 and TRBJ2-2, the CDR3 gives the full variable domain: KAGVTQTPRYLIKTRGQQVTLSCSPISGHRSVSWYQQTPGQGLQFLFEYFSETQRNKGNFPGRFSGRQFSNSRSEMNVSTLELGDSALYLCASSLARGRTTGELFFGEGSRLTVL.

The chain recombines TRBV5-1 with TRBJ1-4; TRBD1 agrees at 7 bases. The germline V gene encodes CDR1 SGHRS and CDR2 YFSETQ. The CDR3 totals 17 residues. With V trimmed by 1 base and J by 1 base, 7 bases remained unmatched. CDR3 protein: CASSLRAGTETNEKLFF. The CDR3 DNA reads TGCGCCAGCAGCTTGCGGGCAGGGACAGAAACTAATGAAAAACTGTTTTTT.

V is TRBV7-8 and J is TRBJ1-3; TRBD1 agrees at 7 bases. The CDR3 has 14 amino acids. Per the germline V gene, CDR1 is SGHVS and CDR2 is FQNEAQ. Trimming took 5 bases from V and 6 from J; bases not matched to a gene: 7. The DNA for the CDR3 is TGTGCCAGCAGCACAGGGGATTTGGTAAACACCATATATTTT. This codes for CASSTGDLVNTIYF.

The chain uses TRBV7-9 and TRBJ1-1; no reliable D call. Germline CDR1 SEHNR, CDR2 FQNEAQ (reference sequence). Trimming pared 5 bases from V and 8 bases from J, leaving 12 bases between. The CDR3 is made up of 12 amino acids. CDR3 sequence (DNA): TGTGCCAGCAGCCCAACCGTGAGAGAAGCTTTCTTT. It is translated as CASSPTVREAFF.

This clone was recorded only once. The J gene is TRBJ1-1, the V gene TRBV6-6; 9 bases align to TRBD1. This CDR3 region has 13 residues. J lost 6 bases, V lost 6 bases, and 5 bases had no gene match. Germline assignment: CDR1 MNHNY and CDR2 SVGAGI (reference sequence). The CDR3 sequence is CASRKTGGSEAFF. DNA for the CDR3: TGTGCCAGCAGGAAGACAGGGGGATCTGAAGCTTTCTTT.

The chain has TRBV5-1 and TRBJ2-5; tentatively, D is TRBD1 or TRBD2 (6 bases each). V was shortened by 5 bases and J by 5 bases, with 19 bases between the two germline ends. Germline-derived CDR1 and CDR2 are SGHRS and YFSETQ. This CDR3 spans 15 amino acids. CDR3 bases: TGCGCCAGCAGTCCGCGTGGGGGGCCTCACGAGACCCAGTACTTC. Its translation: CASSPRGGPHETQYF.

The V and J genes are TRBV9 and TRBJ1-1, with TRBD1 matching over 7 bases. V lost 3 bases and J lost 6; bases outside the gene matches: 8. Germline V lookup: CDR1 SGDLS, CDR2 YYNGEE. The CDR3 covers 14 residues. The CDR3 sequence: CASSAQGRGSEAFF. The DNA of the CDR3 is TGTGCCAGCAGCGCCCAAGGCAGGGGGTCTGAAGCTTTCTTT.

V and J are TRBV20-1 and TRBJ1-1; D gene unclear. V was cut by 4 bases and J by 7 bases, with 7 bases left in between. The CDR3 sequence is 10 residues long. The V gene's germline CDR1 is DFQATT and CDR2 SNEGSKA (reference sequence). Here the CDR3 reads CSATGNEAFF. In DNA form, the CDR3 reads TGCAGTGCTACGGGGAATGAAGCTTTCTTT.

V gene TRBV30 combines with J gene TRBJ1-1, with D unresolved. This CDR3 has 14 residues. CDR1 and CDR2 (germline): GTSNPN, SVGIG (reference sequence). V shed 4 bases and J shed 0 bases, with 12 bases lying between them. The CDR3 is CAWKSPGLNTEAFF. The CDR3, as DNA: TGTGCCTGGAAGTCCCCCGGGTTGAACACTGAAGCTTTCTTT.

The V call is TRBV4-2, the J call TRBJ2-2; 8 nucleotides match TRBD1. There are 15 residues in the CDR3. Germline V gives CDR1 LGHNA, CDR2 YNFKEQ. V lost 7 bases, J lost 9 bases, and 13 bases stayed unmatched. CDR3 amino acids: CASNPGRRGPRELFF. The DNA for the CDR3 is TGTGCCAGCAACCCCGGGCGCAGGGGGCCCCGGGAGCTGTTTTTT.

The rearrangement joins TRBV9 to TRBJ2-5; perhaps TRBD1 as D (6 bases). Near its end, the DNA agrees better with TRBJ2-7, so the J call may be wrong. Germline CDR1 is SGDLS and CDR2 is YYNGEE. CDR3 length: 15 residues. The CDR3 sequence: CASSEQGTGGYEQYF. Here the CDR3 DNA reads TGTGCCAGCAGCGAACAGGGAACCGGAGGATACGAGCAGTACTTC.

CDR3 amino acids: CSDMTGGDYGYTF. The DNA of the CDR3 is TGCAGCGACATGACAGGGGGTGACTATGGCTACACCTTC. The V gene is TRBV29-1, the J gene TRBJ1-2; 9 bases fit TRBD1. The CDR3 sequence is 13 residues long. Germline assignment: CDR1 SQVTM and CDR2 ANQGSEA. V was pared by 7 bases and J by 3 bases, with 6 bases of the junction left unmatched.

This rearrangement joins TRBV6-5 to TRBJ1-5; D is unclear. From germline, CDR1 is MNHEY and CDR2 SVGAGI. The CDR3 consists of 14 residues. Trimming stripped 6 bases from V and 6 bases from J, with 15 bases between. CDR3 DNA sequence: TGTGCCAGCAGCGCTGTTCCGTCTATTCAGCCCCAGCATTTT. It is translated as CASSAVPSIQPQHF.

The rearrangement joins TRBV6-5 to TRBJ2-2, with D perhaps being TRBD1 or TRBD2 (6 bases each). Germline loops: CDR1 MNHEY, CDR2 SVGAGI. V was cut by 1 base and J by 0 bases, with 9 bases left in between. The CDR3 length is 16 residues. This CDR3 is CASSYLGGANTGELFF. Here the CDR3 DNA reads TGTGCCAGCAGTTACTTGGGGGGCGCGAACACCGGGGAGCTGTTTTTT.

This chain links TRBV4-1 with TRBJ1-4; D is possibly TRBD1 (6 bases). In germline, CDR1 is MGHRA, CDR2 YSYEKL. The CDR3 has 14 amino acids. The V end lost 5 bases, the J end lost 4 bases, and 11 bases lay between the germline ends. This CDR3 reads CASSYDRFNEKLFF. The CDR3 nucleotides are TGCGCCAGCAGCTATGACAGGTTTAATGAAAAACTGTTTTTT.

V and J are TRBV5-1 and TRBJ2-3; D is unclear. V dropped 1 base and J dropped 3 bases, with 9 bases sitting between them. Germline lookup yields CDR1 SGHRS and CDR2 YFSETQ. CDR3 length equals 14 residues. The CDR3: CASSLSRWTDTQYF. The CDR3 coding sequence is TGCGCCAGCAGCTTGAGCAGGTGGACAGATACGCAGTATTTT.

V usage is TRBV7-9 and J usage is TRBJ2-3; TRBD1 matches 9 bases. The length of the CDR3 is 16 residues. With V trimmed by 2 bases and J by 3 bases, 6 bases remained unmatched. CDR1 is SEHNR, CDR2 FQNEAQ, per germline (reference sequence). CDR3 region: CASSLRTGEKTDTQYF. In DNA form, the CDR3 reads TGTGCCAGCAGCTTAAGGACAGGGGAAAAAACAGATACGCAGTATTTT.

CDR3 sequence (DNA): TGTGCCAGCAGCTCCTCGGGGGGGCGCGGACAGCCCCAGCATTTT. This gives the protein CASSSSGGRGQPQHF. The chain is built from TRBV6-5 and TRBJ1-5; D may be TRBD1 (6 bases). This CDR3 contains 15 residues. V shed 6 bases and J shed 7 bases, with 19 bases lying between them. Germline-derived CDR1 and CDR2 are MNHEY and SVGAGI.

This chain connects TRBV18 to TRBJ1-2; D is possibly TRBD1 (5 bases). V dropped 3 bases and J dropped 4 bases, with 9 bases sitting between them. Germline V gives CDR1 KGHSH, CDR2 LQKENI. This CDR3 is 13 amino acids long. CDR3 in amino acids: CASSPGDVYGYTF. The CDR3, as DNA: TGTGCCAGCTCACCCGGGGACGTCTATGGCTACACCTTC.

V gene TRBV19 combines with J gene TRBJ1-5, with a weak D call TRBD1 (6 bases). The V gene lost 5 bases and the J gene lost 3 bases, with 14 bases spanning the gap. Germline V gene sequence: CDR1 LNHDA, CDR2 SQIVND (reference sequence). This CDR3 comprises 15 residues. CDR3 loop: CASSRGPGSNQPQHF. The CDR3 DNA sequence: TGTGCCAGTAGTCGGGGGCCCGGCTCCAATCAGCCCCAGCATTTT.

The V gene is TRBV2, the J gene TRBJ2-7, with 7 bases aligning to TRBD1. The germline V gene encodes CDR1 SNHLY and CDR2 FYNNEI. The junction had 9 bases not matched to a gene; V was cut back by 6 bases and J by 4 bases. The CDR3 loop spans 14 amino acids. In DNA, the CDR3 is TGTGCCAGCAGCTGGGGACAGCCTTCATACGAGCAGTACTTC. The encoded protein is CASSWGQPSYEQYF.

V is TRBV6-5 and J is TRBJ2-3; tentatively, D is TRBD1 (6 bases). The germline CDR1 and CDR2 sequences are MNHEY and SVGAGI. The ends were cut back, 6 bases at V and 14 bases at J, with 18 bases in the middle. The CDR3 runs 12 residues. In nucleotides, the CDR3 is TGTGCCAGCAGACACCGGGACACCCAACCGTATTTT. Translating it yields CASRHRDTQPYF.

V usage is TRBV5-4 and J usage is TRBJ2-4; 8 bases fit TRBD1. J gave up 2 bases and V 0 bases, and 10 bases lay outside the gene matches. Germline V gene data show CDR1 as SGHNT and CDR2 as YYREEE (reference sequence). The CDR3 extends over 18 amino acids. The CDR3, as DNA: TGTGCCAGCAGCTTGGTGCCCTTTAGACAGGGGACCAAAAACATTCAGTACTTC. Its translation is CASSLVPFRQGTKNIQYF.

The sample holds a few counts of this clone. This chain links TRBV4-1 with TRBJ2-7, with TRBD2 matching over 8 bases. The CDR3 is 18 residues long. Looked up from germline, CDR1 is MGHRA and CDR2 is YSYEKL. The junction had 15 bases not matched to a gene; V was cut back by 0 bases and J by 5 bases. The CDR3 region has the DNA TGCGCCAGCAGCCAAGATTTCGGGGGTGCGGGAGGAACCGACGAGCAGTACTTC. It specifies CASSQDFGGAGGTDEQYF.

V is TRBV27 and J is TRBJ1-1; D is unresolved. V was trimmed by 5 bases and J by 2 bases, leaving 6 bases between them. The CDR3 covers 12 residues. CDR1 and CDR2 from the germline V gene are MNHEY and SMNVEV (reference sequence). CDR3 DNA: TGTGCCAGCAGTGCAGCAAACACTGAAGCTTTCTTT. Translating gives CASSAANTEAFF.

The chain recombines TRBV2 with TRBJ2-3; 7 bases agree with TRBD2. V lost 4 bases, J lost 6 bases, and 10 bases stayed unmatched. The CDR3 runs 15 residues. Germline V gene lookup returns CDR1 SNHLY and CDR2 FYNNEI. The CDR3 here is CASSVGRVRSDTQYF. The CDR3 bases are TGTGCCAGCAGTGTAGGGAGGGTAAGATCGGATACGCAGTATTTT.

The chain links TRBV18 to TRBJ2-3; D unresolved. Trimming pared 3 bases from V and 0 bases from J, leaving 10 bases between. This CDR3 has 15 residues. Per germline, CDR1 KGHSH and CDR2 LQKENI. CDR3 loop: CASSPLSDSTDTQYF. CDR3 in DNA: TGTGCCAGCTCACCTTTATCTGACAGCACAGATACGCAGTATTTT.